This TCR beta chain was recorded in a study of cytomegalovirus exposure and HLA in healthy donors. Study details: The approximately 130 validation repertoires matched the roughly 700 first-cohort repertoires in platform, a later analysis reported. General study points: Cytomegalovirus-associated TCR beta chains were listed, numbering approximately 150. The tendency of first-cohort TCR clusters to co-occur in the 110 or so validation repertoires emerged from a later analysis.

CDR3 length: 15 residues. Between the trimmed V and J ends, which lost 0 bases and 5 bases, there was a span of 14 bases. The V gene's germline CDR1 is SGHDT and CDR2 YYEEEE. This clone was seen only a few times. As yet, its antigen is unknown. Measured with immunoSEQ multiplex PCR; TCRdb has only the in-frame clones, and not every one. The table includes 250,000 to 400,000 clones, roughly 87% detected once. The rearrangement links TRBV5-6 to TRBJ1-2; D not certain. Sequenced input: PBMCs. The TCR was taken from a man aged 30 to 45 in good health and CMV-seronegative. The CDR3 DNA reads TGTGCCAGCAGCTTGGGAGTTGGCAGGAGGTATGGCTACACCTTC. Protein sequence: CASSLGVGRRYGYTF.